These 16 T cell receptor beta chains originate from one sample sequenced in a study of blood T cells in healthy people across ages. A sample-barcoded 5' primer and a J-beta primer mix were used in a second PCR of about 7 to 12 cycles. Each CDR3 protein gets one entry after TCRdb re-called the 5' RACE reads with MiXCR. The data hold some 920,000 distinct CDR3 sequences, with 51% observed a single time. What was sequenced was blood. The source of these receptors is a woman aged 55-69 years in good health.

The chain recombines TRBV5-1 with TRBJ2-7, with 9 bases that match TRBD1. The CDR3 is 17 amino acids. Germline CDR1 and CDR2: SGHRS and YFSETQ. Trimming removed 0 bases from V and 2 bases from J; junction bases left unmatched: 9. The CDR3 region is CASSLGAGQGPTYEQYF. CDR3 DNA sequence: TGCGCCAGCAGCTTGGGGGCCGGACAGGGGCCAACCTACGAGCAGTACTTC.

V gene TRBV2 combines with J gene TRBJ2-2, with D perhaps TRBD1 (6 bases). Germline V CDR1 and CDR2: SNHLY, FYNNEI. Trimming took 5 bases from V and 3 from J, leaving 13 bases between them. This CDR3 is 15 amino acids long. This chain's CDR3 is CASSRGGWDTGELFF. The CDR3 DNA follows: TGTGCCAGCAGTCGAGGGGGATGGGACACCGGGGAGCTGTTTTTT.

V is TRBV6-1 and J is TRBJ2-7; a possible D gene is TRBD2 (5 bases). The germline CDR1 and CDR2 sequences are MNHNS and SASEGT. Trimming took 6 bases from V and 3 from J, leaving 18 bases between them. This CDR3 spans 15 amino acids. CDR3 sequence reads: CASRSPSGLDYEQYF. The CDR3 nucleotides read TGTGCCAGCAGATCCCCTTCGGGGTTAGACTACGAGCAGTACTTC.

As concerns this clonotype: The junction departs from the called germline gene at one end, perhaps through a read error. The J gene is TRBJ2-7, the V gene TRBV4-1; no definite D call. The CDR3 covers 13 residues. Germline V lookup: CDR1 MGHRA, CDR2 YSYEKL. The CDR3 spells CASGQDGPREQYF. The CDR3 region has the DNA TGCGCCAGCGGCCAAGATGGACCGAGGGAGCAGTACTTC.

V usage is TRBV10-3 and J usage is TRBJ2-1, with D uncertain. Trimming pared 4 bases from V and 13 bases from J, leaving 20 bases between. Germline V lookup: CDR1 ENHRY, CDR2 SYGVKD. The CDR3 extends over 14 amino acids. The CDR3 DNA reads TGTGCCATCAGTGTCGCAGGACGCCAAGAGACCCAGTTCTTC. This codes for CAISVAGRQETQFF.

V is TRBV11-1 and J is TRBJ2-1; a possible D gene is TRBD2 (6 bases). The CDR3 has 14 residues. Trimming took off 2 bases at V and 9 bases at J, with 14 bases between the two ends. Looked up from germline, CDR1 is SGHAT and CDR2 is FQDESV (reference sequence). The CDR3 nucleotides are TGTGCCAGCAGCTTACAACGGGAGATGGGTGAGCAGTTCTTC. Protein: CASSLQREMGEQFF.

In regard to this clonotype: One end of the junction varies from germline; a read error may be responsible. The chain uses TRBV4-1 and TRBJ2-5, with D possibly TRBD1 on 5 matching bases. The germline V gene encodes CDR1 MGHRA and CDR2 YSYEKL. The CDR3 sequence is 14 residues long. The chain's CDR3 is CASSHTGPAEAQYF. CDR3 coding DNA: TGCGCCAGCAGCCACACAGGTCCAGCAGAGGCCCAGTACTTC.

The J gene is TRBJ2-1, the V gene TRBV5-4, with D possibly being TRBD2 (6 bases). The germline CDR1 and CDR2 sequences are SGHNT and YYREEE (reference sequence). The CDR3 has 15 amino acids. V lost 4 bases and J 10 bases, leaving 21 bases between the germline ends. CDR3 bases: TGTGCCAGCAGCGGGACTCGGGCTGGCTATCTGGAGCAGTTCTTC. Amino acid sequence: CASSGTRAGYLEQFF.

Many counts were recorded for this clonotype. The J gene is TRBJ2-2, the V gene TRBV9; unclear D gene. Trimming pared 0 bases from V and 8 bases from J, leaving 8 bases between. This CDR3 comprises 13 residues. Germline V gene data show CDR1 as SGDLS and CDR2 as YYNGEE. The CDR3 is CASSVAYKGELFF. Written as DNA, the CDR3 is TGTGCCAGCAGCGTAGCTTACAAGGGGGAGCTGTTTTTT.

This chain connects TRBV7-3 to TRBJ2-7; 9 bases line up with TRBD1. The junction had 12 bases not matched to a gene; V was cut back by 6 bases and J by 3 bases. Germline V gene lookup returns CDR1 SGHTA and CDR2 FQGTGA. The CDR3 is 16 amino acids. The CDR3 sequence: CASRPEAGTGSYEQYF. The CDR3 nucleotides are TGTGCCAGCAGACCCGAAGCGGGGACAGGGAGCTACGAGCAGTACTTC.

Only a few counts were recorded for this clonotype. This chain uses TRBV12-3 or TRBV12-4 with TRBJ2-7; D gene ambiguous. The CDR3 is made up of 14 amino acids. Trimming left V 8 bases short and J 0 bases short, with 14 bases between. CDR3 DNA: TGTGCCAGCGGTCAAAGCGCGAGCTCCTACGAGCAGTACTTC. Translating it yields CASGQSASSYEQYF.

DNA of the CDR3: TGTGCCAGCAGCCCCCGAGTCCAGGGTAGGAATGAGCAGTTCTTC. Protein product: CASSPRVQGRNEQFF. The chain has TRBV4-2 and TRBJ2-1; weak D call: TRBD1 (5 bases). Per the germline V gene, CDR1 is LGHNA and CDR2 is YNFKEQ. The CDR3 extends over 15 amino acids. Trimming took 4 bases from V and 7 from J, leaving 17 bases between them.

This clonotype has at least ten counts. CDR3 amino acids: CASSHPSGGVEKLFF. The CDR3 DNA is TGTGCCAGCTCACACCCATCCGGAGGCGTTGAAAAACTGTTTTTT. This chain links TRBV18 with TRBJ1-4; D is unresolved. Trimming removed 4 bases at V and 7 bases at J, with 16 bases between. The CDR3 extends over 15 amino acids. The germline V gene encodes CDR1 KGHSH and CDR2 LQKENI.

This clonotype has just one count. This chain connects TRBV7-9 to TRBJ1-4; D is uncertain. V was pared by 1 base and J by 4 bases, with 7 bases between. Germline V gene sequence: CDR1 SEHNR, CDR2 FQNEAQ (reference sequence). This CDR3 is 14 amino acids long. The CDR3 bases are TGTGCCAGCAGCTTAGGGGGATATAATGAAAAACTGTTTTTT. This gives the protein CASSLGGYNEKLFF.

This clonotype has only a few counts. J is TRBJ2-7 and V is TRBV29-1; 8 bases line up with TRBD2. The CDR3 contains 14 residues. Germline V CDR1 and CDR2: SQVTM, ANQGSEA. V lost 7 bases to trimming and J lost 2 bases; unmatched junction nucleotides: 10. CDR3 bases: TGCAGCGGTTGGGATCCGGGAGGGCCCTACGAGCAGTACTTC. This encodes CSGWDPGGPYEQYF.

This clonotype showed up just a few times. V gene TRBV7-2 combines with J gene TRBJ2-7; 9 nucleotides line up with TRBD2. The CDR3 consists of 15 residues. Per the germline V gene, CDR1 is SGHTA and CDR2 is FQGNSA. The V gene end was trimmed by 5 bases and the J gene end by 2 bases; junction bases not matched to a gene: 7. CDR3 residues: CASSGSSGTTYEQYF. DNA for the CDR3: TGTGCCAGCAGCGGATCTAGCGGGACTACCTACGAGCAGTACTTC.